One sample yielded the 10 T cell receptor beta chains listed below, sequenced in a study of blood T cell repertoires in COVID-19. Using immunoSEQ multiplex PCR, the repertoire was profiled, and TCRdb retains in-frame clones only, with some absent. The profile covers 55,000 to 65,000 clones, with approximately 90% appearing a single time and roughly an eighth taken by the ten largest. Input material: peripheral blood. The receptor set was obtained from a woman in her sixties with active COVID-19.

Here the CDR3 reads CASSLASSANEQYF. In DNA form, the CDR3 reads TGTGCCAGCAGCTTAGCGAGCAGCGCCAACGAGCAGTACTTC. V gene TRBV7-2 combines with J gene TRBJ2-7; D uncertain. V lost 0 bases and J lost 5, with 11 bases in between. The germline gives CDR1 SGHTA, CDR2 FQGNSA. The CDR3 is made up of 14 amino acids.

This chain links TRBV7-2 with TRBJ2-3; no clear D gene. There are 14 residues in the CDR3. Germline CDR1 reads SGHTA; CDR2 reads FQGNSA. Trimming took 5 bases from V and 2 from J, leaving 11 bases between them. The DNA for the CDR3 is TGTGCCAGCAGCCGCCGACTCATCACAGATACGCAGTATTTT. It encodes CASSRRLITDTQYF.

The chain joins TRBV5-5 to TRBJ2-1, with D unclear. The V end lost 2 bases, the J end lost 8 bases, and 17 bases lay between the germline ends. Per germline, CDR1 SGHKS and CDR2 YYEKEE (reference sequence). The CDR3 is 15 residues long. The CDR3 loop is CASSFESKRLDEQFF. Written as DNA, the CDR3 is TGTGCCAGCAGCTTTGAATCTAAGCGTTTAGATGAGCAGTTCTTC.

This chain joins TRBV2 and TRBJ1-1; 10 bases line up with TRBD1. CDR1 is SNHLY, CDR2 FYNNEI, per germline. V lost 8 bases and J lost 5; bases outside the gene matches: 14. The CDR3 loop spans 16 amino acids. The CDR3 DNA is TGTGCCAGCCGGCCTCTTGGGGGACAGGGGCTGACTGAAGCTTTCTTT. Translated: CASRPLGGQGLTEAFF.

This rearrangement joins TRBV4-2 to TRBJ2-1; the match to TRBD2 covers 8 bases. The CDR3 loop spans 16 amino acids. Trimming removed 4 bases from V and 7 bases from J; junction bases left unmatched: 12. The germline CDR1 and CDR2 sequences are LGHNA and YNFKEQ. The CDR3 here is CASSRPGGGRRNEQFF. CDR3 DNA: TGTGCCAGCAGCCGACCCGGGGGGGGGCGAAGAAATGAGCAGTTCTTC.

V and J are TRBV3-1 (or the pseudogene TRBV3-2) and TRBJ2-6, with D possibly matching TRBD2 (6 bases). V dropped 3 bases and J dropped 1 base, with 22 bases sitting between them. The CDR3 extends over 20 amino acids. In germline, CDR1 is LGHDT, CDR2 YNNKEL (reference sequence). CDR3 bases: TGTGCCAGCAGCCACAGACTGGGACTCGTCGAAGTTTCTGGGGCCAACGTCCTGACTTTC. Amino acids: CASSHRLGLVEVSGANVLTF.

This rearrangement joins TRBV18 to TRBJ2-2, with D tentatively TRBD2 (6 bases). V shed 2 bases and J shed 1 base, with 14 bases lying between them. Germline V CDR1 and CDR2: KGHSH, LQKENI. The CDR3 covers 17 residues. CDR3: CASSPMQGLQNTGELFF. CDR3 DNA: TGTGCCAGCTCACCAATGCAGGGACTCCAGAACACCGGGGAGCTGTTTTTT.

CDR3 in amino acids: CASSIPAGGRGSTQYF. The CDR3 DNA reads as TGTGCCAGTAGTATCCCGGCGGGGGGACGGGGTAGTACGCAGTATTTT. The chain is built from TRBV19 and TRBJ2-3, with 8 bases matching TRBD2. Germline assignment: CDR1 LNHDA and CDR2 SQIVND (reference sequence). The V and J ends lost 3 bases and 8 bases, in that order; junction bases with no gene match: 13. This CDR3 region has 16 residues.

This clone was recorded once. The chain combines TRBV18 with TRBJ2-5; TRBD2 aligns across 14 bases. From germline, CDR1 is KGHSH and CDR2 LQKENI. V gave up 1 base and J gave up 4 bases; unmatched junction bases: 2. The CDR3 is 16 residues long. Here the CDR3 DNA reads TGTGCCAGCTCACCACGGACTAGCGGGGGGACAGAGACCCAGTACTTC. Residues: CASSPRTSGGTETQYF.

CDR3 sequence: CASTQAGYEQYF. The CDR3, as DNA: TGTGCCAGCACCCAAGCGGGGTACGAGCAGTACTTC. The chain couples TRBV12-3 or TRBV12-4 to TRBJ2-7, with TRBD2 identical over 7 bases. The ends lost 7 bases at V and 4 bases at J; junction bases unmatched: 4. The length of the CDR3 is 12 residues.